This record looks at one T cell receptor beta chain sequence and its context. Its antigen is currently not known. Base qualities are missing; no much larger clone stands one base away. The sample is drawn from a study of Graves' ophthalmopathy and Graves' hyperthyroidism (dated by TCRdb to 2016 to 2018). Concerning the study at large: Peripheral blood was collected at initial diagnosis, prior to any treatment. In total, 135 blood samples were TCR-sequenced: roughly 45 ophthalmopathy, some 75 hyperthyroidism and some 17 hyperthyroidism-to-ophthalmopathy patients. TCR beta repertoire signatures were used to distinguish Graves' ophthalmopathy from Graves' hyperthyroidism and to predict progression to ophthalmopathy. Following sample collection, hyperthyroidism patients were given methimazole at a starting dose of 30 mg daily, and ophthalmopathy patients were given high-dose intravenous methylprednisolone. T-cell repertoires of thyroid tissue and blood were compared in over 5 hyperthyroidism patients. To explore V-J signatures distinguishing ophthalmopathy from hyperthyroidism, a discovery set of 100 patients (about 41 ophthalmopathy, some 57 stable hyperthyroidism) was enrolled. An independent validation cohort was composed of some 19 hyperthyroidism patients and around 16 patients who later progressed from hyperthyroidism to ophthalmopathy. Beyond this particular receptor, the publication reports: In validation, the model predicted ophthalmopathy progression with roughly 68% sensitivity and approximately 75% specificity; about a dozen predicted patients were CT-confirmed with GO in a median of approximately six months. Most expanded thyroid clonotypes with a frequency above 0.001 also appeared in blood, which suggests that blood repertoires may reflect the immune response in the thyroid. The 13-signature model separated ophthalmopathy from stable hyperthyroidism with around 90% sensitivity and 81.08% specificity in cross-validation, and 80%/75% in the test set. Sample size was not statistically predetermined, and group allocation was not concealed from the investigators.

For repertoire sequencing, TCR beta CDR3 regions were amplified from RNA transcripts. The first round of RT-PCR was done with HTBI primers and the Qiagen OneStep RT-PCR kit, and was followed by a second round of multiplex PCR, then size selection and purification. Libraries were sequenced paired-end with 100 bp reads on an Illumina HiSeq2000. As for how the authors treated the data: Reads were processed with SOAPnuke, discarding reads with adapters, uncalled bases, mean Phred below 15, or no exact constant-primer or identifier match. High-quality paired reads were merged with COPE v1.2.5. Unique nucleotide sequences were defined as clonotypes and aligned to IMGT TRB V, D and J references using MiTCR v1.1. Only V-J combinations with frequency above 0.0001 were analysed, covering 99% to 99.2% of repertoires. For each V-J combination, a TCR clonal expansion and chaos score was defined as the ratio of F50 clonal expansion to chaos observed in the TCRdist matrix. Welch's t-statistics and random forest were used to reduce features to approximately 13 V-J combinations, which were fed into a naive Bayes classifier. Thyroid-blood repertoire similarity was quantified with the Morisita-Horn index. The raw public data were reprocessed by TCRdb itself: fastp quality trimming at Q25, MiXCR clonotype calling, in-frame beta chains only. Identical CDR3 proteins give one entry, which carries the most common genes and DNA. The authors' filters were not applied to this entry. Across this sample there are hundreds of thousands of distinct CDR3 sequences, with roughly 41% seen only once. The ten largest clonotypes hold 3.3% of the sample.

V loses 7 bases at its end and J loses 3 bases; junction bases beyond the gene matches: 5. The CDR3, from cysteine to phenylalanine, totals 13 residues. The retained sequence is limited to the CDR3, 39 bases, with the frame set at the first base. CDR1 and CDR2 are drawn from the germline V gene: SQVTM, ANQGSEA. The ophthalmopathy patients had moderately to severely active disease, with a Clinical Activity Score of 3 or higher, a NOSPECS grade of 4 or higher, and a disease duration of less than 3 months. Anyone with other autoimmune diseases, uncontrolled infections, pregnancy or lactation was excluded from the study. Clinical symptoms, serum thyroxine, TRAb, thyroid ultrasound and orbital computed tomography formed the basis of the diagnosis. PBMCs were isolated from approximately 10 ml of fresh peripheral blood by Ficoll-Paque density gradient centrifugation. Total RNA was extracted using Trizol reagent, and RNA quality was checked on an Agilent 2100 Bioanalyzer.

This receptor was identified in an adult man with Graves' ophthalmopathy. The V and J segments used are TRBV29-1 and TRBJ1-2; the central 10 bases match TRBD1. What was sequenced was peripheral blood. This receptor has the CDR3 CSGDGTGDYGYTF. The sequence in DNA is TGCAGCGGCGACGGGACAGGGGACTATGGCTACACCTTC. With the rest looked up from the reference TRBV29-1 and TRBJ1-2 genes rather than sequenced, the full variable domain is SAVISQKPSRDICQRGTSLTIQCQVDSQVTMMFWYRQQPGQSLTLIATANQGSEATYESGFVIDKFPISRPNLTFSTLTVSNMSPEDSSIYLCSGDGTGDYGYTFGSGTRLTVV.